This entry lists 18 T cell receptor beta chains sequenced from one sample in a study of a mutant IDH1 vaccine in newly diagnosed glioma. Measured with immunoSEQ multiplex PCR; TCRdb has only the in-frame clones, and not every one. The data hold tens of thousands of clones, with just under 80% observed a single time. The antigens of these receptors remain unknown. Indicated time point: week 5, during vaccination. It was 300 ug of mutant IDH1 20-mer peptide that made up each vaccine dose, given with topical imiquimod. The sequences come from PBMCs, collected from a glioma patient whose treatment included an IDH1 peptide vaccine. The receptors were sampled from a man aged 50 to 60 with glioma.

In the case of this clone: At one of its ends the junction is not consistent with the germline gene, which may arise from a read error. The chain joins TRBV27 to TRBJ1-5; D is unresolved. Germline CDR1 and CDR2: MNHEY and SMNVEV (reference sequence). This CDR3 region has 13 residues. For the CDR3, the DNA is TGTGCCGGCAGTTTAGACCTTTATCAGCCCCAGCATTTT. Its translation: CAGSLDLYQPQHF.

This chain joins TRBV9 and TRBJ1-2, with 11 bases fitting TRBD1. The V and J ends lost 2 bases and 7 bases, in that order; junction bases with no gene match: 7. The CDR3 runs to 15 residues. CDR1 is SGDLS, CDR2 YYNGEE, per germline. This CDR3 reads CASSVPGTGGFGYTF. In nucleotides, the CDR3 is TGTGCCAGCAGCGTCCCCGGGACAGGGGGATTTGGCTACACCTTC.

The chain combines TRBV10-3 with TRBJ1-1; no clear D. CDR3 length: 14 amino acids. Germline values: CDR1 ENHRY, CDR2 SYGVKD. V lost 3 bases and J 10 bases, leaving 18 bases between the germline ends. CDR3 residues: CAISDQDLAGAAFF. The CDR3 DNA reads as TGTGCCATCAGTGATCAAGATCTTGCTGGCGCAGCTTTCTTT.

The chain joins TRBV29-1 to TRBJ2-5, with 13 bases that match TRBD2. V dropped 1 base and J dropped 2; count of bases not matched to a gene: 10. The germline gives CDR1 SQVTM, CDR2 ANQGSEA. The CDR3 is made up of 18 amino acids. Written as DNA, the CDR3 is TGCAGCGTTGAAGCGGAGGTACTAGCGGGGGGGCCGCAAGAGACCCAGTACTTC. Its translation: CSVEAEVLAGGPQETQYF.

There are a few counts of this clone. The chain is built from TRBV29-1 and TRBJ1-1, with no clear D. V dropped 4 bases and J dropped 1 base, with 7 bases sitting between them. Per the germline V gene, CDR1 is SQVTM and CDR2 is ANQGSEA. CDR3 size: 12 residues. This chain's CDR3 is CSVVFRNTEAFF. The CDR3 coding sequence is TGCAGCGTTGTGTTCCGGAACACTGAAGCTTTCTTT.

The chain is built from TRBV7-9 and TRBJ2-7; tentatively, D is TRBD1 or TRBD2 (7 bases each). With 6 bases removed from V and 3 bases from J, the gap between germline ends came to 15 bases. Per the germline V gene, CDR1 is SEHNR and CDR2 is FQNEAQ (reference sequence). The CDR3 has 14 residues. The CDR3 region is CASSWGGDSYEQYF. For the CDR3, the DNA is TGTGCCAGCAGTTGGGGGGGGGACAGCTACGAGCAGTACTTC.

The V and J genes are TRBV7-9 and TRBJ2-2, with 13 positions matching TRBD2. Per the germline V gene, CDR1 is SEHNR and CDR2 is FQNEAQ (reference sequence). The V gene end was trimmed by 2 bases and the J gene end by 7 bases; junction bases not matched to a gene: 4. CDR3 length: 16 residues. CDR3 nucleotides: TGTGCCAGCAGCTTAAGGACTAGCGGGGGCGGCGGGGAGCTGTTTTTT. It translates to CASSLRTSGGGGELFF.

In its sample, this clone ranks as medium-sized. The DNA for the CDR3 is TGCGCCAGCAGCTCCCCCGGAAGACCGGGACTCCGCTCCTACGAGCAGTACTTC. It codes for CASSSPGRPGLRSYEQYF. The gene calls are TRBV5-1 and TRBJ2-7; maybe TRBD2 (6 bases). CDR1 is SGHRS, CDR2 YFSETQ, per germline. Trimming took off 3 bases at V and 0 bases at J, with 22 bases between the two ends. The CDR3 length is 18 residues.

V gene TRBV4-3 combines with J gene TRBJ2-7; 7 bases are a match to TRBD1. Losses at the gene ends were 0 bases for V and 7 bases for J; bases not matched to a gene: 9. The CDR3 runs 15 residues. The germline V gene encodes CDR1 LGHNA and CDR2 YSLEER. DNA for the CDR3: TGCGCCAGCAGCCAAGATGGACGAGGGGGCAAAGAGCAGTACTTC. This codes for CASSQDGRGGKEQYF.

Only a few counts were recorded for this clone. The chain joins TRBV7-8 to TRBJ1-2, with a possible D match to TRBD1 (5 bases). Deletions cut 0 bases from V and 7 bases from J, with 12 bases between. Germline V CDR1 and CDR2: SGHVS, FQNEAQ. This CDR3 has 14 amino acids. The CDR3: CASSLARTTSGYTF. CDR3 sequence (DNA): TGTGCCAGCAGCTTAGCGAGGACAACCAGTGGCTACACCTTC.

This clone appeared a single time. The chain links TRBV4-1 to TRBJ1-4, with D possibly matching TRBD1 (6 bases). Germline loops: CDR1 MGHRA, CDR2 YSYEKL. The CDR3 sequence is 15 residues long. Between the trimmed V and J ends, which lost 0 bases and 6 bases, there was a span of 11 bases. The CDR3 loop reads CASSQEGGGYEKLFF. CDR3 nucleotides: TGCGCCAGCAGCCAAGAGGGGGGGGGCTATGAAAAACTGTTTTTT.

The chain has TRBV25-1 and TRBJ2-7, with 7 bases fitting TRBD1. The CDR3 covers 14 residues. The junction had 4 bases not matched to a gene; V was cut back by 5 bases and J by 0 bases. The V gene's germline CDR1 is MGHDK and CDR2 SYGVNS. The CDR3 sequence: CASSPRDSSYEQYF. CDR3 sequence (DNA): TGTGCCAGCAGTCCACGGGACAGCTCCTACGAGCAGTACTTC.

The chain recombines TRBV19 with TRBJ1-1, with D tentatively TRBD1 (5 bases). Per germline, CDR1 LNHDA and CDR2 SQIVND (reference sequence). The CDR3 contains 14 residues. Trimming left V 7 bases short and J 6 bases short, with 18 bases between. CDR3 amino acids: CASTLAGGYPEAFF. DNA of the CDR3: TGTGCCAGTACCCTCGCGGGGGGTTATCCTGAAGCTTTCTTT.

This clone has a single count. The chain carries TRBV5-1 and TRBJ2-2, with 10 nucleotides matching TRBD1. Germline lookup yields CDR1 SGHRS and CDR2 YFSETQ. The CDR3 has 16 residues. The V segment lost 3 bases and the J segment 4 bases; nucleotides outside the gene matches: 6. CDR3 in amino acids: CASSSGQGEVTGELFF. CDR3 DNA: TGCGCCAGCAGCTCCGGACAGGGGGAGGTCACCGGGGAGCTGTTTTTT. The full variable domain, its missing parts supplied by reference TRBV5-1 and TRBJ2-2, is KAGVTQTPRYLIKTRGQQVTLSCSPISGHRSVSWYQQTPGQGLQFLFEYFSETQRNKGNFPGRFSGRQFSNSRSEMNVSTLELGDSALYLCASSSGQGEVTGELFFGEGSRLTVL.

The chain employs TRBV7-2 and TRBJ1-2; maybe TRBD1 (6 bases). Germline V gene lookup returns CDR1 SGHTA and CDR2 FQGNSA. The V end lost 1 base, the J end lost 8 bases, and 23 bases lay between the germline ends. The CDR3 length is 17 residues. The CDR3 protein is CASSLVFENRASGGYTF. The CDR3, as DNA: TGTGCCAGCAGCTTAGTTTTCGAAAACAGGGCCTCCGGCGGCTACACCTTC.

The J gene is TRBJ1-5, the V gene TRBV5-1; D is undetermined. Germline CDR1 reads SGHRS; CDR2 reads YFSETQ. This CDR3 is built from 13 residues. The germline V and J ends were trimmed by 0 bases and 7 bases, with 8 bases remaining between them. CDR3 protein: CASSLDGGQPQHF. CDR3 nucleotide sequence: TGCGCCAGCAGCTTGGACGGTGGACAGCCCCAGCATTTT.

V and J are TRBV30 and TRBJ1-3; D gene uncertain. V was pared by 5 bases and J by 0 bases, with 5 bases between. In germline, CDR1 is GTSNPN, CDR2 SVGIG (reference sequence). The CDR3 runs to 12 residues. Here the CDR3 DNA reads TGTGCCTGGGGGGTCTCTGGAAACACCATATATTTT. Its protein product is CAWGVSGNTIYF.

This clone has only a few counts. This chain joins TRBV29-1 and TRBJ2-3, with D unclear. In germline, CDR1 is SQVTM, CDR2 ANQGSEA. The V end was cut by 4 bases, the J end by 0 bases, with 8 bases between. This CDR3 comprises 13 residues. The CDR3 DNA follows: TGCAGCGTTGTTAGAGACAGCACAGATACGCAGTATTTT. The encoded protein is CSVVRDSTDTQYF.